A selection of T cell receptor beta chains follows, all from one sample in a study of T cell responses to AZD1222 COVID-19 vaccine. Some clones are missing from TCRdb's copy, which holds only in-frame ones; the method was immunoSEQ multiplex PCR. Among around 160,000 clones listed, about 91% were seen once. The material was peripheral blood, obtained 28 days after the second AZD1222 dose. These receptors originate from an adult who received the AZD1222 COVID-19 vaccine. Both conserved end residues are part of each CDR3. The order of the fields is J gene, V gene, clone size, D gene, CDR3 protein, CDR3 DNA. D genes are given only for firm matches. Expanded clones get a size class; other rows say once, few or many, or leave the size out.

>TRBJ2-4|TRBV19|few|-
CASREGPKNIQYF
TGTGCCAGTAGGGAAGGGCCCAAAAACATTCAGTACTTC
>TRBJ1-1|TRBV11-2|-|-
CASSLDGLNTEAFF
TGTGCCAGCAGCTTAGATGGCTTGAACACTGAAGCTTTCTTT
>TRBJ2-6|TRBV7-9|-|-
CASSLAGAVTGANVLTF
TGTGCCAGCAGCTTAGCAGGGGCCGTAACTGGGGCCAACGTCCTGACTTTC
>TRBJ2-7|TRBV7-2|-|TRBD1
CASSSDRGGEQYF
TGTGCCAGCAGCTCGGACAGGGGGGGAGAGCAGTACTTC
>TRBJ1-2|TRBV15|-|-
CATSREGGEGGYTF
TGTGCCACCAGCAGAGAGGGGGGCGAGGGTGGCTACACCTTC
>TRBJ2-7|TRBV5-8|-|TRBD2
CASSFTSGGAEQYF
TGTGCCAGCAGCTTCACTAGCGGGGGGGCGGAGCAGTACTTC
>TRBJ1-3|TRBV6-5|-|-
CASSRARGAGNTIYF
TGTGCCAGCAGTCGCGCCCGGGGGGCTGGAAACACCATATATTTT
>TRBJ2-3|TRBV7-9|-|TRBD2
CASSLLAGGPTDTQYF
TGTGCCAGCAGCTTACTAGCGGGAGGGCCTACAGATACGCAGTATTTT
>TRBJ1-5|TRBV29-1|-|TRBD1
CSVVQGASNQPQHF
TGCAGCGTTGTCCAGGGGGCTAGCAATCAGCCCCAGCATTTT
>TRBJ2-3|TRBV27|-|-
CASRAGLPRGTQYF
TGTGCCAGCAGGGCTGGACTACCCCGGGGTACGCAGTATTTT
>TRBJ2-3|TRBV30|-|TRBD2
CAWSLGLAATDTQYF
TGTGCCTGGAGTCTGGGACTAGCGGCCACAGATACGCAGTATTTT
>TRBJ1-2|TRBV10-2|-|-
CASSELDLGYGYTF
TGCGCCAGCAGTGAGTTGGACCTGGGCTATGGCTACACCTTC
>TRBJ2-2|TRBV6-2/TRBV6-3|-|TRBD1
CASSRPGQGPGELFF
TGTGCCAGCAGCCGCCCAGGACAGGGCCCCGGGGAGCTGTTTTTT
>TRBJ1-1|TRBV5-1|-|TRBD1
CASSWGQGRNTEAFF
TGCGCCAGCAGCTGGGGACAGGGGCGGAACACTGAAGCTTTCTTT
>TRBJ1-2|TRBV30|once|-
CAWKRERANYGYTF
TGTGCCTGGAAAAGAGAAAGGGCTAACTATGGCTACACCTTC
>TRBJ1-2|TRBV25-1|-|-
CASSEYEGVGGYTF
TGTGCCAGCAGTGAATACGAGGGGGTGGGTGGCTACACCTTC
>TRBJ2-2|TRBV4-1|-|-
CASSQAPRVNTGELFF
TGCGCCAGCAGCCAAGCCCCCAGGGTCAACACCGGGGAGCTGTTTTTT
>TRBJ2-1|TRBV5-4|-|TRBD2
CASSFPSGGANEQFF
TGTGCCAGCAGCTTCCCCAGCGGGGGGGCAAATGAGCAGTTCTTC
>TRBJ2-5|TRBV11-2|-|-
CASSLGGVETQYF
TGTGCCAGCAGCTTGGGGGGAGTGGAGACCCAGTACTTC
>TRBJ2-2|TRBV19|-|-
CASSIDPPTSGELFF
TGTGCCAGTAGTATAGACCCCCCTACGTCCGGGGAGCTGTTTTTT
>TRBJ1-1|TRBV30|-|-
CAWIGYRVYTEAFF
TGTGCCTGGATTGGGTACAGGGTTTACACTGAAGCTTTCTTT
>TRBJ1-5|TRBV12-5|-|-
CASGLVVSQGSNQPQHF
TGTGCTAGTGGTTTGGTGGTTTCACAGGGAAGCAATCAGCCCCAGCATTTT
>TRBJ1-1|TRBV20-1|-|-
CSASRDSEAFF
TGCAGTGCTAGCAGGGATTCTGAAGCTTTCTTT
>TRBJ1-4|TRBV5-5|-|-
CASSLGRNEKLFF
TGTGCCAGCAGCTTGGGGCGGAATGAAAAACTGTTTTTT
>TRBJ2-5|TRBV9|-|-
CASSVDGYEQETQYF
TGTGCCAGCAGCGTAGACGGATATGAGCAAGAGACCCAGTACTTC
>TRBJ1-2|TRBV6-2/TRBV6-3|-|-
CASSYAVYGYTF
TGTGCCAGCAGTTACGCCGTCTATGGCTACACCTTC
>TRBJ2-3|TRBV7-8|-|-
CASSLVGGSTDTQYF
TGTGCCAGCAGCTTAGTCGGGGGTAGCACAGATACGCAGTATTTT
>TRBJ2-3|TRBV7-2|-|-
CASSLRTLSTDTQYF
TGTGCCAGCAGCTTACGGACCCTAAGCACAGATACGCAGTATTTT
>TRBJ1-1|TRBV6-1|-|-
CASSEETGYTEAFF
TGTGCCAGCAGTGAAGAGACAGGTTACACTGAAGCTTTCTTT
>TRBJ2-2|TRBV6-5|-|-
CASRDHLHTGELFF
TGTGCCAGCAGGGACCACCTTCACACCGGGGAGCTGTTTTTT
>TRBJ2-1|TRBV6-4|-|TRBD2
CASSEVAGGHGEQFF
TGTGCCAGCAGTGAAGTAGCGGGGGGGCATGGTGAGCAGTTCTTC
>TRBJ1-6|TRBV2|-|-
CAARGRDNSPLHF
TGTGCGGCCAGGGGAAGGGATAATTCACCCCTCCACTTT
>TRBJ1-1|TRBV19|once|-
CASRTGRVEKTEAFF
TGTGCCAGTCGAACCGGTAGGGTGGAGAAGACTGAAGCTTTCTTT
>TRBJ2-2|TRBV10-2|-|-
CAIYVGGTGELFF
TGCGCCATCTATGTTGGGGGCACCGGGGAGCTGTTTTTT
>TRBJ2-5|TRBV3-1/TRBV3-2|-|-
CASSQVKETQYF
TGTGCCAGCAGCCAAGTAAAAGAGACCCAGTACTTC
>TRBJ2-1|TRBV10-1|-|TRBD1
CAIPRDRGPYNEQFF
TGCGCCATCCCCCGGGACAGGGGGCCCTACAATGAGCAGTTCTTC
>TRBJ2-5|TRBV24-1|-|TRBD1
CATSEPTGGDEETQYF
TGTGCCACCAGTGAGCCGACAGGGGGCGATGAGGAGACCCAGTACTTC
>TRBJ2-5|TRBV25-1|-|-
CASAQGRGGQETQYF
TGTGCCAGCGCCCAGGGGAGGGGGGGGCAAGAGACCCAGTACTTC
>TRBJ1-3|TRBV7-9|-|-
CASSFKETSGNTIYF
TGTGCCAGCAGCTTCAAGGAAACCTCTGGAAACACCATATATTTT
>TRBJ1-5|TRBV30|-|-
CAWSVMGADQPQHF
TGTGCCTGGAGTGTAATGGGGGCAGATCAGCCCCAGCATTTT
>TRBJ1-5|TRBV7-8|-|-
CASSLASGIGNNQPQHF
TGTGCCAGCAGCTTAGCGTCGGGAATTGGTAACAATCAGCCCCAGCATTTT
>TRBJ2-3|TRBV5-4|-|TRBD1
CASSPGTGLTDTQYF
TGTGCCAGCAGCCCGGGGACAGGGTTGACAGATACGCAGTATTTT
>TRBJ2-7|TRBV7-3|-|TRBD2
CASSLTSSGPNEQYF
TGTGCCAGCAGCTTAACGTCTAGCGGTCCGAACGAGCAGTACTTC
>TRBJ1-5|TRBV5-6|few|-
CASSLAGRYSNQPQHF
TGTGCCAGCAGCTTGGCAGGGCGCTATAGCAATCAGCCCCAGCATTTT
>TRBJ2-1|TRBV6-4|-|-
CASSDSGRGDLNEQFF
TGTGCCAGCAGTGACTCAGGGCGGGGCGACCTCAATGAGCAGTTCTTC
>TRBJ1-5|TRBV19|once|TRBD1
CASSMVGQSNQPQHF
TGTGCCAGTAGTATGGTGGGACAGAGCAATCAGCCCCAGCATTTT
>TRBJ2-7|TRBV25-1|few|-
CASRNTAYEQYF
TGTGCCAGCCGGAACACTGCCTACGAGCAGTACTTC
>TRBJ1-1|TRBV4-3|-|-
CASSWGVNTEAFF
TGCGCCAGCAGCTGGGGGGTGAACACTGAAGCTTTCTTT
>TRBJ2-6|TRBV7-2|once|-
CASSFKTGANVLTF
TGTGCCAGCAGCTTTAAAACTGGGGCCAACGTCCTGACTTTC
>TRBJ2-7|TRBV10-3|-|TRBD2
CAIRGGETYEQYF
TGTGCCATCCGGGGGGGGGAGACCTACGAGCAGTACTTC
>TRBJ2-7|TRBV7-9|-|TRBD1
CASSQGQGGYEQYF
TGTGCCAGCAGCCAGGGACAGGGGGGATACGAGCAGTACTTC
>TRBJ1-1|TRBV5-6|-|-
CASSFSGTEAFF
TGTGCCAGCAGCTTTTCGGGAACTGAAGCTTTCTTT
>TRBJ1-5|TRBV30|-|TRBD1
CAWRIDRVHQPQHF
TGTGCCTGGAGAATCGACAGGGTTCATCAGCCCCAGCATTTT
>TRBJ2-7|TRBV25-1|-|-
CASSGLDGEQYF
TGTGCCAGCAGTGGACTAGACGGCGAGCAGTACTTC
>TRBJ1-1|TRBV28|-|-
CASGGGANTEAFF
TGTGCCAGCGGGGGGGGAGCGAACACTGAAGCTTTCTTT
>TRBJ1-6|TRBV19|-|-
CASSRGTIGSPLHF
TGTGCCAGTAGTAGGGGAACCATAGGTTCACCCCTCCACTTT
>TRBJ2-7|TRBV3-1/TRBV3-2|-|-
CASSQGGYGSYEQYF
TGTGCCAGCAGCCAAGGTGGGTATGGATCCTACGAGCAGTACTTC
>TRBJ1-2|TRBV29-1|-|-
CSVETGQGGYTF
TGCAGCGTTGAAACAGGGCAGGGTGGCTACACCTTC
>TRBJ1-1|TRBV6-5|-|-
CASSFDTPNTEAFF
TGTGCCAGCAGTTTCGACACCCCTAACACTGAAGCTTTCTTT
>TRBJ2-5|TRBV5-6|-|TRBD2
CASSLAGGPMENQYF
TGTGCCAGCAGCCTAGCGGGAGGGCCAATGGAAAACCAGTACTTC